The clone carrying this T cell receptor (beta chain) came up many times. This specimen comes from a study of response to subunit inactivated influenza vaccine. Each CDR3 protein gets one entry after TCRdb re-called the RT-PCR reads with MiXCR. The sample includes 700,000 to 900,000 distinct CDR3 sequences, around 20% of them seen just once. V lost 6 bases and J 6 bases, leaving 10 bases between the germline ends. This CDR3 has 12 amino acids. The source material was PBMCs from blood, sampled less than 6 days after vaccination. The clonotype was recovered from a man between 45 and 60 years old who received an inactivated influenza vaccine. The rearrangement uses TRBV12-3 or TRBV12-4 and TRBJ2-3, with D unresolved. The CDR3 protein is CASRSITDTQYF. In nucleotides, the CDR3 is TGTGCCAGCAGGAGCATAACTGATACGCAGTATTTT.